This TCR beta chain is drawn from a study of T cells after yellow fever vaccination. In making TCR cDNA, 5'RACE template switching added a universal primer site and UMIs to it. TCRdb recomputed calls from the 5' RACE reads with MiXCR, one row per CDR3 protein. The sample has some 560,000 distinct CDR3 sequences, approximately 21% seen once. The CDR3 sequence is 20 residues long. V lost 2 bases to trimming and J lost 0 bases, with 23 bases between them. CDR1 is MGHRA, CDR2 YSYEKL, per germline. J is TRBJ2-1 and V is TRBV4-1; D possibly matches TRBD1 or TRBD2 (6 bases each). Here the sequenced sample was PBMCs, taken 15 days after the yellow fever booster vaccination. The clonotype originates from a man between 25 and 39 years old who received the YFV17D yellow fever vaccine. CDR3 region: CASSQRPPGAGPSSYNEQFF. The CDR3 DNA follows: TGCGCCAGCAGCCAACGTCCGCCGGGGGCGGGCCCAAGCTCCTACAATGAGCAGTTCTTC.